What follows are 17 T cell receptor beta chains derived from one specimen sequenced in a study of Ad26.COV2.S vaccination and SARS-CoV-2 variants. The assay was immunoSEQ multiplex PCR, and TCRdb's table has in-frame clones only and misses some. The sample lists some 450,000 clones, about 90% seen once, with less than 4.5% in the top ten. Treatment described: 15 to 20 received Ad26.COV2.S at low or high dose, single or two shots; roughly 5 received placebo; per-sample allocation not given. Specimens were obtained on day 63 following the first vaccine or placebo injection. The source material was peripheral blood, sampled in a trial of Ad26.COV2.S vaccine versus placebo. All receptors derive from a person aged 18-65 years who received the Ad26.COV2.S COVID-19 vaccine or a placebo.

A note on this clone: The junction departs from germline at one end; a sequencing error may be responsible. V gene TRBV4-2 combines with J gene TRBJ2-7; 8 nucleotides line up with TRBD1. The length of the CDR3 is 16 residues. Germline V gives CDR1 LGHNA, CDR2 YNFKEQ. The CDR3 nucleotides are TGTGCCAGCAGTCAAGGGTATCCAGGGGGCGGGTACGAGCAGTACTTC. As protein: CASSQGYPGGGYEQYF.

With regard to this clone: The same CDR3 also results from other DNA sequences found in this sample. The V gene is TRBV15, the J gene TRBJ2-7; a weak D match, TRBD2 (6 bases). The V end was cut by 0 bases, the J end by 4 bases, with 7 bases between. CDR3 length: 13 amino acids. Germline V CDR1 and CDR2: LNHNV, YYDKDF (reference sequence). The CDR3 region is CATSREGGYEQYF. The CDR3 DNA follows: TGTGCCACCAGCAGAGAAGGAGGGTACGAGCAGTACTTC.

This clone was seen a few times. The same CDR3 is also encoded by other DNA sequences in this sample. The chain uses TRBV18 and TRBJ1-1; TRBD1 matches 10 bases. Losses at the gene ends were 0 bases for V and 3 bases for J; bases not matched to a gene: 4. The CDR3 length is 16 residues. Germline V gene data show CDR1 as KGHSH and CDR2 as LQKENI. This chain's CDR3 is CASSPPSGQGDTEAFF. The CDR3 DNA follows: TGTGCCAGCTCACCACCGAGCGGACAGGGGGACACTGAAGCTTTCTTT. The full variable domain, with the rest looked up from reference TRBV18 and TRBJ1-1, is NAGVMQNPRHLVRRRGQEARLRCSPMKGHSHVYWYRQLPEEGLKFMVYLQKENIIDESGMPKERFSAEFPKEGPSILRIQQVVRGDSAAYFCASSPPSGQGDTEAFFGQGTRLTVV.

This chain uses TRBV27 with TRBJ2-7; 7 bases line up with TRBD2. Germline trimming cut 3 bases from V and 2 bases from J; bases unmatched to any gene: 4. The CDR3 loop spans 14 amino acids. Looked up from germline, CDR1 is MNHEY and CDR2 is SMNVEV (reference sequence). CDR3 protein: CASSFGGGPYEQYF. The CDR3 nucleotides are TGTGCCAGCAGTTTTGGGGGAGGGCCCTACGAGCAGTACTTC.

This clone was observed once. Here the CDR3 reads CASSYRQGNYGYTF. Here the CDR3 DNA reads TGTGCCAGCAGCTACCGACAGGGCAACTATGGCTACACCTTC. This sequence joins TRBV7-2 and TRBJ1-2; 7 nucleotides align to TRBD1. This CDR3 has 14 amino acids. Per the germline V gene, CDR1 is SGHTA and CDR2 is FQGNSA. V was pared by 4 bases and J by 2 bases, with 4 bases of the junction left unmatched.

The table lists this clone with a count of one. This chain joins TRBV13 and TRBJ2-1; 10 positions match TRBD2. V trimming: 3 bases; J trimming: 0 bases; junction bases outside the gene matches: 2. The CDR3 consists of 16 residues. CDR1 and CDR2 (germline): PRHDT, FYEKMQ (reference sequence). For the CDR3, the DNA is TGTGCCAGCAGCTTGGGACTAGCGAGCTCCTACAATGAGCAGTTCTTC. Translating it yields CASSLGLASSYNEQFF.

The rearrangement links TRBV5-1 to TRBJ2-7, with D maybe TRBD2 (6 bases). Trimming took off 4 bases at V and 0 bases at J, with 11 bases between the two ends. The CDR3 has 14 amino acids. Germline V gene data show CDR1 as SGHRS and CDR2 as YFSETQ. The CDR3 DNA reads TGCGCCAGCAGCCATAGCGGAAGCTCCTACGAGCAGTACTTC. It yields the protein CASSHSGSSYEQYF.

This clone was counted once. This chain's CDR3 is CASSHRAGGNGELFF. The CDR3 DNA is TGTGCCAGCAGCCACCGAGCGGGAGGTAACGGGGAGCTGTTTTTT. V and J are TRBV14 and TRBJ2-2; 9 nucleotides align to TRBD2. Germline CDR1 SGHDN, CDR2 FVKESK. CDR3 length: 15 residues. V lost 3 bases and J lost 7; bases outside the gene matches: 6.

The chain has TRBV15 and TRBJ2-3, with D unresolved. The germline V and J ends were trimmed by 0 bases and 5 bases, with 12 bases remaining between them. This CDR3 has 15 residues. Germline V gene sequence: CDR1 LNHNV, CDR2 YYDKDF (reference sequence). DNA for the CDR3: TGTGCCACCAGCAGAGACGGGCAAGGTTTAGATACGCAGTATTTT. This codes for CATSRDGQGLDTQYF.

This chain uses TRBV6-5 with TRBJ2-7; no firm D call. This CDR3 is 14 amino acids long. V shed 0 bases and J shed 1 base, with 7 bases lying between them. The germline V gene encodes CDR1 MNHEY and CDR2 SVGAGI. The CDR3 DNA reads TGTGCCAGCAGTTACTCCGGCAGATCCTACGAGCAGTACTTC. It encodes CASSYSGRSYEQYF.

The chain combines TRBV5-1 with TRBJ1-5; tentatively, D is TRBD1 (5 bases). The ends were cut back, 1 base at V and 0 bases at J, with 14 bases in the middle. This CDR3 is 17 amino acids long. Germline values: CDR1 SGHRS, CDR2 YFSETQ. The CDR3, as DNA: TGCGCCAGCAGCTTGTTCGCAGGGCCTTATAGCAATCAGCCCCAGCATTTT. It is translated as CASSLFAGPYSNQPQHF. The complete variable domain, with remaining parts taken from reference TRBV5-1 and TRBJ1-5, reads KAGVTQTPRYLIKTRGQQVTLSCSPISGHRSVSWYQQTPGQGLQFLFEYFSETQRNKGNFPGRFSGRQFSNSRSEMNVSTLELGDSALYLCASSLFAGPYSNQPQHFGDGTRLSIL.

With regard to this clone: A read error may produce the germline difference seen at one junction end. This chain connects TRBV6-2 or TRBV6-3 to TRBJ2-4; 8 nucleotides line up with TRBD2. CDR1 is MNHEY and CDR2 is SVGEGT in the germline V gene. The CDR3 has 16 residues. The CDR3, as DNA: TGTGCCAGCGGCCGGGGGGGCGACATAGCCAGAAACATTCAGTACTTC. It is translated as CASGRGGDIARNIQYF.

The rearrangement links TRBV7-8 to TRBJ2-7; 9 nucleotides line up with TRBD1. V lost 7 bases to trimming and J lost 2 bases; unmatched junction nucleotides: 9. Germline-derived CDR1 and CDR2 are SGHVS and FQNEAQ. The CDR3 is made up of 15 amino acids. CDR3 in amino acids: CASTPRTGATYEQYF. As DNA, the CDR3 is TGTGCCAGCACCCCCCGGACAGGGGCGACCTACGAGCAGTACTTC.

The V and J genes are TRBV2 and TRBJ2-7, with 9 bases lining up with TRBD2. Germline-derived CDR1 and CDR2 are SNHLY and FYNNEI. This CDR3 contains 13 residues. J gave up 2 bases and V 4 bases, and 0 bases lay outside the gene matches. CDR3 DNA: TGTGCCAGCAGTGTAGCGGGAGCCTACGAGCAGTACTTC. It is translated as CASSVAGAYEQYF.

V and J are TRBV11-2 and TRBJ2-1; the D is unclear. The length of the CDR3 is 15 residues. In germline, CDR1 is SGHAT, CDR2 FQNNGV. Trimming removed 1 base at V and 1 base at J, with 8 bases between. The CDR3 coding sequence is TGTGCCAGCAGCTTAGGGATCCGGTCCTACAATGAGCAGTTCTTC. Protein: CASSLGIRSYNEQFF.

The V call is TRBV6-6, the J call TRBJ1-5; the D is unclear. With 3 bases removed from V and 4 bases from J, the gap between germline ends came to 4 bases. Germline V CDR1 and CDR2: MNHNY, SVGAGI (reference sequence). The length of the CDR3 is 12 residues. This CDR3 reads CASSYGNQPQHF. CDR3 nucleotides: TGTGCCAGCAGTTATGGGAATCAGCCCCAGCATTTT.

The gene calls are TRBV7-6 and TRBJ2-2, with D possibly called TRBD1 or TRBD2 (5 bases each). This CDR3 has 18 residues. Per the germline V gene, CDR1 is SGHVS and CDR2 is FNYEAQ. Trimming removed 2 bases at V and 5 bases at J, with 21 bases between. CDR3 bases: TGTGCCAGCAGCTTATACGGGGCCCGAGATCTAGGAACCGGGGAGCTGTTTTTT. This codes for CASSLYGARDLGTGELFF.